A single sample is the source of the 19 T cell receptor beta chains below, sequenced in a study of blood T cell repertoires in COVID-19. The method was immunoSEQ multiplex PCR; TCRdb's version includes in-frame clones alone and lacks a portion of them. This sample has a few hundred thousand clones; about 88% occur once, and the top ten carry 15% to 20%. Sequencing input: peripheral blood. These receptors all stem from a man aged 50-59 years with COVID-19, enrolled during active disease.

CDR3 sequence (DNA): TGTGCCAGTAGTATAGCAGGGACAGATACGCAGTATTTT. Encoded protein: CASSIAGTDTQYF. The J gene is TRBJ2-3, the V gene TRBV19; D is perhaps TRBD1 (5 bases). Germline CDR1 LNHDA, CDR2 SQIVND (reference sequence). The CDR3 runs 13 residues. Deletions cut 1 base from V and 3 bases from J, with 5 bases between. Full variable domain (missing parts from reference TRBV19 and TRBJ2-3): DGGITQSPKYLFRKEGQNVTLSCEQNLNHDAMYWYRQDPGQGLRLIYYSQIVNDFQKGDIAEGYSVSREKKESFPLTVTSAQKNPTAFYLCASSIAGTDTQYFGPGTRLTVL.

The chain carries TRBV30 and TRBJ2-2, with D perhaps matching TRBD2 (6 bases). Per germline, CDR1 GTSNPN and CDR2 SVGIG (reference sequence). The V end was cut by 2 bases, the J end by 4 bases, with 23 bases between. The CDR3 covers 18 residues. CDR3: CAWSPGSQAGSLTGELFF. CDR3 nucleotide sequence: TGTGCCTGGAGTCCCGGGTCCCAGGCCGGGAGCCTCACCGGGGAGCTGTTTTTT. The full variable domain, completed using reference TRBV30 and TRBJ2-2, is SQTIHQWPATLVQPVGSPLSLECTVEGTSNPNLYWYRQAAGRGLQLLFYSVGIGQISSEVPQNLSASRPQDRQFILSSKKLLLSDSGFYLCAWSPGSQAGSLTGELFFGEGSRLTVL.

The J gene is TRBJ2-3, the V gene TRBV13; no clear D gene. Germline V gene data show CDR1 as PRHDT and CDR2 as FYEKMQ (reference sequence). The CDR3 is 17 amino acids. The ends were cut back, 0 bases at V and 6 bases at J, with 19 bases in the middle. CDR3 in DNA: TGTGCCAGCAGCTTAGGTGCCAAACTTCCTCCCAGGGATACGCAGTATTTT. Its protein product is CASSLGAKLPPRDTQYF.

The rearrangement links TRBV19 to TRBJ1-2; the D gene is possibly TRBD1 (5 bases). The CDR3 covers 12 residues. Trimming stripped 5 bases from V and 7 bases from J, with 11 bases between. Per the germline V gene, CDR1 is LNHDA and CDR2 is SQIVND (reference sequence). The CDR3 DNA sequence: TGTGCCAGTAGTTATCCAGGGCCTGGCTACACCTTC. Protein: CASSYPGPGYTF.

The chain joins TRBV12-3 or TRBV12-4 to TRBJ1-2; D uncertain. CDR3 length: 12 amino acids. V was shortened by 7 bases and J by 0 bases, with 6 bases between the two germline ends. CDR3 coding DNA: TGTGCCAGCAACAGAGCTAACTATGGCTACACCTTC. Its protein is CASNRANYGYTF.

The rearrangement links TRBV5-4 to TRBJ2-2; D perhaps matches TRBD1 (6 bases). The CDR3 has 15 residues. The germline gives CDR1 SGHNT, CDR2 YYREEE (reference sequence). The ends were cut back, 0 bases at V and 3 bases at J, with 9 bases in the middle. CDR3 DNA: TGTGCCAGCAGCTTGGCAGGGGTCGACACCGGGGAGCTGTTTTTT. Protein sequence: CASSLAGVDTGELFF. Looking up the rest from reference TRBV5-4 and TRBJ2-2 gives the full variable domain: ETGVTQSPTHLIKTRGQQVTLRCSSQSGHNTVSWYQQALGQGPQFIFQYYREEENGRGNFPPRFSGLQFPNYSSELNVNALELDDSALYLCASSLAGVDTGELFFGEGSRLTVL.

This chain links TRBV11-2 with TRBJ1-3, with TRBD1 matching over 7 bases. The CDR3 totals 18 residues. The ends lost 3 bases at V and 3 bases at J; junction bases unmatched: 14. Germline CDR1 reads SGHAT; CDR2 reads FQNNGV. The CDR3 region is CASSFMGQKVAGGNTIYF. CDR3 sequence (DNA): TGTGCCAGCAGCTTTATGGGACAGAAAGTCGCTGGTGGAAACACCATATATTTT.

The chain employs TRBV6-4 and TRBJ2-2; D call uncertain. Germline V gives CDR1 MRHNA, CDR2 SNTAGT. The ends were cut back, 8 bases at V and 0 bases at J, with 10 bases in the middle. This CDR3 is 14 amino acids long. The chain's CDR3 is CASRVQTNTGELFF. The CDR3 DNA is TGTGCCAGCCGGGTTCAGACGAACACCGGGGAGCTGTTTTTT.

The chain recombines TRBV9 with TRBJ1-6; 9 bases map to TRBD1. Germline V CDR1 and CDR2: SGDLS, YYNGEE. The CDR3 has 16 residues. V lost 4 bases, J lost 7 bases, and 9 bases stayed unmatched. CDR3 amino acids: CASSLGQGLGNSPLHF. CDR3 in DNA: TGTGCCAGCAGCCTCGGACAGGGGCTGGGGAATTCACCCCTCCACTTT. Drawing the rest from reference TRBV9 and TRBJ1-6, the complete variable domain is DSGVTQTPKHLITATGQRVTLRCSPRSGDLSVYWYQQSLDQGLQFLIQYYNGEERAKGNILERFSAQQFPDLHSELNLSSLELGDSALYFCASSLGQGLGNSPLHFGNGTRLTVT.

V is TRBV6-5 and J is TRBJ1-5; the D gene is possibly TRBD1 (6 bases). Germline loops: CDR1 MNHEY, CDR2 SVGAGI. V lost 6 bases, J lost 7 bases, and 13 bases lay in between. This CDR3 contains 13 residues. The CDR3 protein is CASSHQGQQPQHF. CDR3 DNA: TGTGCCAGCAGCCATCAGGGACAACAGCCCCAGCATTTT.

This sequence joins TRBV9 and TRBJ2-3, with 10 positions matching TRBD2. This CDR3 contains 17 residues. Unmatched junction bases numbered 5, after V lost 0 bases and J lost 1 base. The germline V gene encodes CDR1 SGDLS and CDR2 YYNGEE. CDR3 sequence (DNA): TGTGCCAGCAGCGTAGCCCCTAGCGGGAGTGGCACAGATACGCAGTATTTT. Residues: CASSVAPSGSGTDTQYF.

This clone was detected once. The V gene is TRBV7-2, the J gene TRBJ2-7; a weak D match, TRBD2 (6 bases). CDR1 is SGHTA, CDR2 FQGNSA, per germline. V was cut by 4 bases and J by 7 bases, with 14 bases left in between. This CDR3 has 13 residues. CDR3 nucleotides: TGTGCCAGCAGCTCCAGTAAAAGCGGGGAGCAGTACTTC. It is translated as CASSSSKSGEQYF. The variable domain in full, with the rest retrieved from reference TRBV7-2 and TRBJ2-7, is GAGVSQSPSNKVTEKGKDVELRCDPISGHTALYWYRQSLGQGLEFLIYFQGNSAPDKSGLPSDRFSAERTGGSVSTLTIQRTQQEDSAVYLCASSSSKSGEQYFGPGTRLTVT.

The gene calls are TRBV29-1 and TRBJ2-2; D is possibly TRBD2 (5 bases). Trimming removed 5 bases at V and 0 bases at J, with 10 bases between. The CDR3 covers 14 residues. Germline-derived CDR1 and CDR2 are SQVTM and ANQGSEA. The DNA of the CDR3 is TGCAGCGTTAGCCGGGGATCGAACACCGGGGAGCTGTTTTTT. This encodes CSVSRGSNTGELFF.

The rearrangement joins TRBV5-6 to TRBJ2-1; D is unclear. The germline CDR1 and CDR2 sequences are SGHDT and YYEEEE. Deletions cut 0 bases from V and 0 bases from J, with 7 bases between. This CDR3 spans 15 amino acids. The CDR3 reads CASSLGGYSYNEQFF. CDR3 in DNA: TGTGCCAGCAGCTTGGGAGGTTACTCCTACAATGAGCAGTTCTTC. Using reference TRBV5-6 and TRBJ2-1 for the parts outside the CDR3, the full variable domain is DAGVTQSPTHLIKTRGQQVTLRCSPKSGHDTVSWYQQALGQGPQFIFQYYEEEERQRGNFPDRFSGHQFPNYSSELNVNALLLGDSALYLCASSLGGYSYNEQFFGPGTRLTVL.

The genes are TRBV5-4 and TRBJ1-1, with no clear D. The CDR3 totals 13 residues. Germline CDR1 SGHNT, CDR2 YYREEE (reference sequence). Between the trimmed V and J ends, which lost 1 base and 4 bases, there was a span of 8 bases. CDR3 nucleotides: TGTGCCAGCAGCTTGTTAGGAGGCACTGAAGCTTTCTTT. Translated, it gives CASSLLGGTEAFF.

This chain links TRBV5-8 with TRBJ2-2, with 12 bases that match TRBD2. There are 17 residues in the CDR3. Germline assignment: CDR1 SGHTS and CDR2 YDEGEE. Trimming took 0 bases from V and 0 from J; bases not matched to a gene: 0. This CDR3 is CASSLGLAGANTGELFF. The DNA for the CDR3 is TGTGCCAGCAGCTTGGGACTAGCGGGAGCGAACACCGGGGAGCTGTTTTTT.

This chain links TRBV11-1 with TRBJ1-1, with a tentative D call TRBD1 (5 bases). Germline CDR1 reads SGHAT; CDR2 reads FQDESV (reference sequence). V was trimmed by 5 bases and J by 0 bases, leaving 13 bases between them. The CDR3 consists of 15 residues. CDR3 in DNA: TGTGCCAGCAGCGTACTTGACAGTATGAACACTGAAGCTTTCTTT. This encodes CASSVLDSMNTEAFF.

CDR3 nucleotide sequence: TGTGCCAGCAGCTCCAACAGGGCTTTGACTCAAGAGACCCAGTACTTC. Its protein is CASSSNRALTQETQYF. J is TRBJ2-5 and V is TRBV7-9, with D possibly being TRBD1 (6 bases). Trimming shortened V by 4 bases and J by 2 bases, and 17 bases separated the two germline ends. The germline CDR1 and CDR2 sequences are SEHNR and FQNEAQ (reference sequence). The CDR3 length is 16 residues.

This chain uses TRBV5-1 with TRBJ2-7, with 8 positions matching TRBD1. Looked up from germline, CDR1 is SGHRS and CDR2 is YFSETQ. J lost 3 bases, V lost 0 bases, and 8 bases had no gene match. CDR3 size: 16 residues. CDR3 DNA sequence: TGCGCCAGCAGCTTGGACACCGGGACAGGCTTCTACGAGCAGTACTTC. Translating gives CASSLDTGTGFYEQYF.